This entry features one TCR beta chain sequence. The antigen is not known. This record belongs to a study of cytomegalovirus exposure and HLA in healthy donors. Study in general: In a later analysis, the roughly 120 validation repertoires were reported to have used the same platform as the approximately 700 first-cohort repertoires. Study findings and constraints: The study recorded 150 to 200 TCR beta chains that were cytomegalovirus-associated.

It was the approximately 120-subject validation cohort, separate from the approximately 700-subject first cohort, to which the donors belonged. Profiled with immunoSEQ multiplex PCR; TCRdb holds only in-frame clones, not every one. The data hold about 140,000 clones, with roughly four fifths observed a single time. CDR3 length: 15 residues. The junction had 3 bases not matched to a gene; V was cut back by 4 bases and J by 2 bases. The germline CDR1 and CDR2 sequences are SSHAT and FNYEAQ (reference sequence). The chain is built from TRBV7-7 and TRBJ1-3; the match to TRBD1 covers 9 bases. This receptor was obtained from a man under 40 in good health and CMV-seropositive. Sequencing used PBMCs. This CDR3 is CASSSGTGTGNTIYF. The CDR3 region has the DNA TGTGCCAGCAGCTCCGGGACAGGGACTGGAAACACCATATATTTT.